The 20 T cell receptor beta chains below all came from one sample that was sequenced in a study of blood T cell repertoires in COVID-19. Clones were read by immunoSEQ multiplex PCR, and TCRdb kept only the in-frame ones, dropping some. The table includes approximately 180,000 clones, approximately 85% detected once. The sample consisted of peripheral blood. These TCRs come from a human donor with active or convalescent COVID-19. The donor label of this sample is uncertain.

The chain recombines TRBV28 with TRBJ1-3; TRBD1 aligns across 7 bases. Germline V gene sequence: CDR1 MDHEN, CDR2 SYDVKM. Unmatched junction bases numbered 7, after V lost 7 bases and J lost 4 bases. The CDR3 has 14 residues. The CDR3 DNA is TGTGCCAGCACAAACCAGGGGGAAGGAAACACCATATATTTT. Protein sequence: CASTNQGEGNTIYF.

By share, this clone counts as large. The chain links TRBV25-1 to TRBJ2-7; D might be TRBD1 (5 bases). V dropped 3 bases and J dropped 7 bases, with 28 bases sitting between them. CDR1 and CDR2 from the germline V gene are MGHDK and SYGVNS. This CDR3 has 18 amino acids. The CDR3 loop is CASSDTNQGPPASGEQYF. CDR3 nucleotides: TGTGCCAGCAGTGATACCAACCAGGGTCCCCCAGCCTCAGGGGAGCAGTACTTC.

This chain joins TRBV9 and TRBJ2-6, with D unclear. The CDR3 loop spans 15 amino acids. V lost 6 bases and J lost 3, with 13 bases in between. CDR1 and CDR2 from the germline V gene are SGDLS and YYNGEE. CDR3 in amino acids: CASTASVNGANVLTF. Here the CDR3 DNA reads TGTGCCAGCACCGCGTCCGTGAATGGGGCCAACGTCCTGACTTTC.

The chain is built from TRBV5-6 and TRBJ1-6, with TRBD1 as a possible D gene (6 bases). The germline V gene has CDR1 SGHDT and CDR2 YYEEEE. Trimming took 2 bases from V and 10 from J, leaving 25 bases between them. The CDR3 totals 18 residues. This chain's CDR3 is CASSFTTGLAGRGSPLHF. CDR3 in DNA: TGTGCCAGCAGCTTTACGACAGGCCTGGCTGGACGTGGCTCACCCCTCCACTTT.

V and J are TRBV30 and TRBJ2-3; D is undetermined. The V gene's germline CDR1 is GTSNPN and CDR2 SVGIG (reference sequence). V dropped 1 base and J dropped 7 bases, with 6 bases sitting between them. The CDR3 sequence is 11 residues long. The CDR3 DNA follows: TGTGCCTGGAGTGGCGGATATACGCAGTATTTT. It is translated as CAWSGGYTQYF.

This clone was seen a handful of times. The chain recombines TRBV5-4 with TRBJ1-6, with D perhaps matching TRBD1 (5 bases). This CDR3 is 16 amino acids long. Germline V gene lookup returns CDR1 SGHNT and CDR2 YYREEE (reference sequence). V gave up 0 bases and J gave up 7 bases, with 14 bases separating them. CDR3 sequence: CASSLEATGKNSPLHF. For the CDR3, the DNA is TGTGCCAGCAGCTTGGAAGCAACAGGAAAAAATTCACCCCTCCACTTT.

V and J are TRBV6-1 and TRBJ2-5, with D possibly being TRBD2 (5 bases). This CDR3 has 15 amino acids. The germline V gene encodes CDR1 MNHNS and CDR2 SASEGT. The ends were cut back, 2 bases at V and 4 bases at J, with 14 bases in the middle. The CDR3 nucleotides read TGTGCCAGCAGTGAATATACGGGATGGTTAGAGACCCAGTACTTC. It encodes CASSEYTGWLETQYF.

The chain's CDR3 is CASSLDRGGPDTQYF. As DNA, the CDR3 is TGTGCCAGCAGCTTGGACCGGGGGGGGCCAGATACGCAGTATTTT. This rearrangement joins TRBV7-2 to TRBJ2-3; 8 nucleotides match TRBD2. V lost 3 bases, J lost 4 bases, and 6 bases stayed unmatched. CDR1 and CDR2 (germline): SGHTA, FQGNSA. The CDR3 extends over 15 amino acids.

The chain links TRBV5-4 to TRBJ2-2; D is ambiguous. This CDR3 contains 14 residues. Trimming shortened V by 2 bases and J by 7 bases, and 12 bases separated the two germline ends. Per germline, CDR1 SGHNT and CDR2 YYREEE (reference sequence). The CDR3 nucleotides are TGTGCCAGCAGCTTCGTGCAGGCCGACGGGGAGCTGTTTTTT. This gives the protein CASSFVQADGELFF. The complete variable domain, with remaining parts taken from reference TRBV5-4 and TRBJ2-2, reads ETGVTQSPTHLIKTRGQQVTLRCSSQSGHNTVSWYQQALGQGPQFIFQYYREEENGRGNFPPRFSGLQFPNYSSELNVNALELDDSALYLCASSFVQADGELFFGEGSRLTVL.

The V and J genes are TRBV11-2 and TRBJ2-7; D may be TRBD2 (5 bases). Looked up from germline, CDR1 is SGHAT and CDR2 is FQNNGV. The CDR3 has 16 amino acids. V gave up 6 bases and J gave up 1 base, with 19 bases separating them. CDR3 sequence (DNA): TGTGCCAGCAGACCTAGTCGCCGTCCGGGATCCTACGAGCAGTACTTC. The encoded protein is CASRPSRRPGSYEQYF.

The V and J genes are TRBV28 and TRBJ1-1; D gene unclear. Germline-derived CDR1 and CDR2 are MDHEN and SYDVKM. The CDR3 has 12 amino acids. Trimming cost V 3 bases and J 3 bases, with 5 bases left between them. The CDR3 DNA follows: TGTGCCAGCAGTTTCTCAGACACTGAAGCTTTCTTT. It codes for CASSFSDTEAFF.

The J gene is TRBJ2-7, the V gene TRBV27; the D gene is possibly TRBD2 (6 bases). Trimming stripped 2 bases from V and 3 bases from J, with 14 bases between. The V gene's germline CDR1 is MNHEY and CDR2 SMNVEV (reference sequence). This CDR3 has 15 amino acids. Here the CDR3 reads CASSLKPSEYYEQYF. CDR3 DNA sequence: TGTGCCAGCAGTTTAAAGCCTAGCGAGTACTACGAGCAGTACTTC.

This clone was counted a few times. V is TRBV7-2 and J is TRBJ1-2, with 7 bases aligning to TRBD1. V shed 5 bases, J shed 5 bases, and the junction held 14 bases outside the gene matches. The length of the CDR3 is 16 residues. Germline CDR1 is SGHTA and CDR2 is FQGNSA. The CDR3 protein is CASSPMTGQPRYGYTF. The CDR3 DNA follows: TGTGCCAGCAGCCCGATGACAGGGCAGCCTCGGTATGGCTACACCTTC.

The chain is built from TRBV6-5 and TRBJ2-2, with 9 bases aligning to TRBD2. Germline V gene data show CDR1 as MNHEY and CDR2 as SVGAGI. CDR3 length: 14 amino acids. The J segment lost 6 bases and the V segment lost 11 bases, leaving 10 bases of the junction unmatched. The CDR3 here is CACLLAGVSGELFF. The CDR3 DNA follows: TGTGCCTGCCTGTTAGCGGGAGTGTCCGGGGAGCTGTTTTTT.

V and J are TRBV9 and TRBJ1-2; weak D call: TRBD1 (5 bases). V was cut by 4 bases and J by 4 bases, with 8 bases left in between. The CDR3 extends over 12 amino acids. Germline V CDR1 and CDR2: SGDLS, YYNGEE. CDR3 residues: CASSQGPYGYTF. The DNA for the CDR3 is TGTGCCAGCAGCCAGGGCCCCTATGGCTACACCTTC. The entire variable domain, with the rest obtained from reference TRBV9 and TRBJ1-2, is as follows: DSGVTQTPKHLITATGQRVTLRCSPRSGDLSVYWYQQSLDQGLQFLIQYYNGEERAKGNILERFSAQQFPDLHSELNLSSLELGDSALYFCASSQGPYGYTFGSGTRLTVV.

The chain links TRBV7-9 to TRBJ2-3; D ambiguous. CDR1 is SEHNR and CDR2 is FQNEAQ in the germline V gene (reference sequence). V dropped 3 bases and J dropped 10 bases, with 11 bases sitting between them. This CDR3 spans 12 amino acids. The CDR3 spells CASSFNPPPQYF. CDR3 coding DNA: TGTGCCAGCAGCTTTAATCCCCCTCCGCAGTATTTT.

The chain carries TRBV4-1 and TRBJ2-2; D is ambiguous. The CDR3 extends over 15 amino acids. Germline CDR1 and CDR2: MGHRA and YSYEKL. The V end lost 1 base, the J end lost 7 bases, and 13 bases lay between the germline ends. The CDR3 DNA is TGCGCCAGCAGCCAAGGAGTCCGGGTTGGCGGGGAGCTGTTTTTT. Protein product: CASSQGVRVGGELFF.

This chain uses TRBV30 with TRBJ1-6, with D maybe TRBD1 (6 bases). CDR1 and CDR2 from the germline V gene are GTSNPN and SVGIG (reference sequence). V shed 5 bases and J shed 3 bases, with 14 bases lying between them. This CDR3 region has 15 residues. This CDR3 reads CAWAIQGFYNSPLHF. The CDR3, as DNA: TGTGCCTGGGCTATACAGGGCTTCTATAATTCACCCCTCCACTTT.

This clone was detected only a few times. J is TRBJ2-3 and V is TRBV6-4, with 11 bases matching TRBD2. This CDR3 is 15 amino acids long. Trimming at V came to 0 bases and at J to 4 bases, leaving 0 bases not matched to a gene. Per the germline V gene, CDR1 is MRHNA and CDR2 is SNTAGT. CDR3 amino acids: CASSDSSGRADTQYF. The DNA for the CDR3 is TGTGCCAGCAGTGACTCTAGCGGGAGGGCAGATACGCAGTATTTT.

This clone showed up just once. The CDR3 protein is CASSERSGRGGSGANVLTF. Here the CDR3 DNA reads TGTGCCAGCAGTGAAAGGTCGGGCAGGGGAGGGTCTGGGGCCAACGTCCTGACTTTC. This sequence joins TRBV6-1 and TRBJ2-6, with a possible D match to TRBD2 (7 bases). V was clipped by 2 bases and J by 1 base, with 18 bases between them. The CDR3 is 19 amino acids. Per germline, CDR1 MNHNS and CDR2 SASEGT.